What follows is one T cell receptor beta chain and its context. Its antigen is still unknown. These data come from a study of cytomegalovirus exposure and HLA in healthy donors. Study-wide results and caveats: A few CMV-associated chains proved CMV antigen-specific in vitro.

Germline V gene sequence: CDR1 MGHRA, CDR2 YSYEKL. The V end lost 3 bases, the J end lost 4 bases, and 6 bases lay between the germline ends. The CDR3 is 12 residues long. The method was immunoSEQ multiplex PCR; TCRdb's version includes in-frame clones alone and lacks a portion of them. The repertoire holds 70,000 to 75,000 clones, with about 94% as singletons. The origin of this receptor is a man aged 18-30 years in good health and CMV-seropositive. The sequenced material came from PBMCs. V and J are TRBV4-1 and TRBJ1-1; a possible D gene is TRBD1 (5 bases). The CDR3 loop reads CASSHGGTEAFF. CDR3 DNA sequence: TGCGCCAGCAGCCACGGGGGCACTGAAGCTTTCTTT.